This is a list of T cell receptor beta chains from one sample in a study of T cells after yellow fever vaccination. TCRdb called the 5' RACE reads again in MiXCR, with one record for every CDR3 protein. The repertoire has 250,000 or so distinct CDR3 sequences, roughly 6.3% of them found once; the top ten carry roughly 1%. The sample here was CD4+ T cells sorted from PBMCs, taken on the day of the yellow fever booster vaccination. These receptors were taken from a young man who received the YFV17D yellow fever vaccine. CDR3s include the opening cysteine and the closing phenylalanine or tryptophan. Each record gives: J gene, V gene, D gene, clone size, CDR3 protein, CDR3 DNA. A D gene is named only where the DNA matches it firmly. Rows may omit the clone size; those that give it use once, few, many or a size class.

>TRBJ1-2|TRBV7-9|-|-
CASSLEIIYGYTF
TGTGCCAGCAGCTTAGAGATTATCTATGGCTACACCTTC
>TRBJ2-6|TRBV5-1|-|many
CASSPPSGANVLTF
TGCGCCAGCAGCCCCCCATCTGGGGCCAACGTCCTGACTTTC
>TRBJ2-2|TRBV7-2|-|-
CASSSGASDAGELFF
TGTGCCAGCAGCTCAGGGGCGAGTGACGCCGGGGAGCTGTTTTTT
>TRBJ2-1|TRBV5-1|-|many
CASSSAGGLYNEQFF
TGCGCCAGCAGCTCCGCCGGGGGTCTCTACAATGAGCAGTTCTTC
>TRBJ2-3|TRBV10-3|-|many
CAISESADTQYF
TGTGCCATCAGTGAGTCGGCAGATACGCAGTATTTT
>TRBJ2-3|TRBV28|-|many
CASGKSEGLYTQYF
TGTGCCAGCGGGAAGTCGGAAGGATTGTATACGCAGTATTTT
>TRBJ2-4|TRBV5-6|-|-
CASSLYRVDIQYF
TGTGCCAGCAGCCTATACAGGGTGGACATTCAGTACTTC
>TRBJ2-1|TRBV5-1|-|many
CASSRPGTAYNEQFF
TGCGCCAGCAGCCGCCCCGGGACGGCGTACAATGAGCAGTTCTTC
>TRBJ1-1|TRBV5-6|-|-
CASSNPGNTEAFF
TGTGCCAGCAGCAACCCCGGAAACACTGAAGCTTTCTTT
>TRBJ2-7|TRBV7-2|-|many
CASSLGLGSAAEQYF
TGTGCCAGCAGCTTAGGTCTGGGATCAGCGGCCGAGCAGTACTTC
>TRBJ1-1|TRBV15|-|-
CATTPGQLGTEAFF
TGTGCCACCACCCCCGGCCAGCTGGGCACTGAAGCTTTCTTT
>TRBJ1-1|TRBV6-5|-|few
CASSNLEGGDTEAFF
TGTGCCAGCAGTAACTTGGAGGGGGGTGACACTGAAGCTTTCTTT
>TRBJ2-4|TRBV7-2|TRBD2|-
CASNPSGTGIQYF
TGTGCCAGCAACCCTAGCGGGACTGGCATTCAGTACTTC
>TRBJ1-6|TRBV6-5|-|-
CASSYSFLRGADSFYPLHF
TGTGCCAGCAGTTACTCATTTCTTCGGGGCGCGGATAGTTTTTATCCCCTCCACTTT
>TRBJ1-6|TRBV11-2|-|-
CASSRTDGPEGNSPLHF
TGTGCCAGCAGTCGGACTGACGGGCCCGAAGGGAATTCACCCCTCCACTTT
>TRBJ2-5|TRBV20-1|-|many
CSAKVSGEETQYF
TGCAGCGCGAAGGTCAGTGGGGAGGAGACCCAGTACTTC
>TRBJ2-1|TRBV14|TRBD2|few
CASRHTSASYNEQFF
TGTGCCAGCAGACACACTAGCGCCTCCTACAATGAGCAGTTCTTC
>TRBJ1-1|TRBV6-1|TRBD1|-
CASSPAGQGLEAFF
TGTGCCAGCAGCCCTGCAGGACAGGGATTAGAAGCTTTCTTT
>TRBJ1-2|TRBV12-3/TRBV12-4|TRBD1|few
CASSSGQGIKDYGYTF
TGTGCCAGCAGCTCGGGACAGGGCATCAAAGACTATGGCTACACCTTC
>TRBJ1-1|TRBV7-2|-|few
CASSFVGAEAFF
TGTGCCAGCAGCTTCGTCGGGGCTGAAGCTTTCTTT
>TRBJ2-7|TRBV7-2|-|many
CASSLAEWGFKDSEQYF
TGTGCCAGCAGCTTAGCGGAATGGGGATTCAAAGACTCCGAGCAGTACTTC
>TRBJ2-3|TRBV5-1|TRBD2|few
CDSRPGGTSQTDTQYF
TGCGACAGCAGACCGGGAGGTACTAGCCAGACAGATACGCAGTATTTT
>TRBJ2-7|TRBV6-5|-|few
CASSYGPWRGYYEQYF
TGTGCCAGCAGTTACGGCCCGTGGCGGGGTTACTACGAGCAGTACTTC
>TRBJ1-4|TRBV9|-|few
CASSASTGSATNEKLFF
TGTGCCAGCAGCGCCTCTACAGGGTCCGCAACTAATGAAAAACTGTTTTTT
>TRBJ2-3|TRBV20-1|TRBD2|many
CSAVPGLAGGQYF
TGCAGTGCTGTCCCGGGACTAGCGGGAGGGCAGTATTTT
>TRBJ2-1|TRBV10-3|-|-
CAISETGTWSNEQFF
TGTGCCATCAGTGAGACCGGGACTTGGTCCAATGAGCAGTTCTTC
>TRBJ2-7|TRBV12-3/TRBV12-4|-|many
CASSLGQNYEQYF
TGTGCCAGCAGTTTAGGTCAGAACTACGAGCAGTACTTC
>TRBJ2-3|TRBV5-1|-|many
CASRVSGSDTQYF
TGCGCCAGTAGAGTAAGCGGATCAGATACGCAGTATTTT
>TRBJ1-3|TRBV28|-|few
CASSPGDFHSGNTIYF
TGTGCCAGCAGTCCTGGGGACTTCCACTCTGGAAACACCATATATTTT
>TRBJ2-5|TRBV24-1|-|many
CATSDLVGTQYF
TGTGCCACCAGTGATTTGGTGGGGACCCAGTACTTC
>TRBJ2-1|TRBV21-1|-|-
CASSNGTRYYNEQFF
TGTGCCAGCAGCAACGGGACCCGATACTACAATGAGCAGTTCTTC
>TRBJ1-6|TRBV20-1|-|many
CSASSNPSGSPLHF
TGCAGTGCTAGCTCGAACCCGAGTGGTTCACCCCTCCACTTT
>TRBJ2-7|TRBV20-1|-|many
CSASSGLSTTLQYF
TGCAGTGCTAGTTCCGGACTGTCGACTACGCTGCAGTACTTC
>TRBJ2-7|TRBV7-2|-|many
CASSLAPVREQYF
TGTGCCAGCAGCTTAGCGCCTGTTAGGGAGCAGTACTTC
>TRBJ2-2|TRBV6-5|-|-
CASSCGAANTGELFF
TGTGCCAGCAGTTGCGGTGCGGCAAACACCGGGGAGCTGTTTTTT
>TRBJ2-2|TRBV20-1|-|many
CSARDSGNTGELFF
TGCAGTGCTAGAGATTCAGGGAACACCGGGGAGCTGTTTTTT
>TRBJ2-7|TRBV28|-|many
CASRPPRTASEPYEQYF
TGTGCCAGCAGACCCCCACGGACTGCTAGCGAACCCTACGAGCAGTACTTC
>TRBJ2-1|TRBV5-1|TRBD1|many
CASSPGTGGSYNEQFF
TGCGCCAGCAGCCCAGGGACAGGAGGCTCCTACAATGAGCAGTTCTTC
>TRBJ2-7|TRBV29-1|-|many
CSVAGSSYEQYF
TGCAGCGTAGCCGGGTCCTCCTACGAGCAGTACTTC
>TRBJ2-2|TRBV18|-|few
CASSPGRENTGELFF
TGTGCCAGCTCACCAGGCAGGGAGAACACCGGGGAGCTGTTTTTT
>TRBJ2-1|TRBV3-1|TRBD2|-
CASSDSGRAYNEQFF
TGTGCCAGCAGCGATAGCGGGAGGGCCTACAATGAGCAGTTCTTC
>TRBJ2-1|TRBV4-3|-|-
CASSPPSLYYNEQFF
TGCGCCAGCAGCCCCCCATCACTTTATTACAATGAGCAGTTCTTC
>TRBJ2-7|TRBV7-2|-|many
CASSFDFTSFYEQYF
TGTGCCAGCAGCTTCGATTTTACTAGTTTCTACGAGCAGTACTTC
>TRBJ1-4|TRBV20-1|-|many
CSARDRRSTGVVF
TGCAGTGCTAGAGACCGGAGAAGTACGGGAGTTGTTTTT
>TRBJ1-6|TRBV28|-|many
CASSLSGSPLHF
TGTGCCAGCAGCCTAAGTGGATCACCCCTCCACTTT
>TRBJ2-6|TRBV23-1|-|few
CASSPPRHITDTSSGANVLTF
TGCGCCAGCAGTCCTCCCCGACACATAACTGACACTAGTTCAGGGGCCAACGTCCTGACTTTC
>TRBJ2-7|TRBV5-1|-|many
CASSLTGTNFYEQYF
TGCGCCAGCAGCTTGACCGGGACCAACTTCTACGAGCAGTACTTC
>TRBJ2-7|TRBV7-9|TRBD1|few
CASSLRGQLSEQYF
TGTGCCAGCAGCTTAAGGGGACAGTTAAGCGAGCAGTACTTC
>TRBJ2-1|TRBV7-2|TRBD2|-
CASSLVLREGRKEQFF
TGTGCCAGCAGCTTAGTGTTAAGGGAGGGCAGGAAGGAGCAGTTCTTC
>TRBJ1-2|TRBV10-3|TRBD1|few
CAISDDRAGYTF
TGTGCCATCAGTGATGACAGGGCTGGCTACACCTTC